The 29 T cell receptor beta chains listed next were all sequenced from one sample in a study of T cells after yellow fever vaccination. TCRdb fed the 5' RACE reads into MiXCR, producing one record per CDR3 protein. The sample holds hundreds of thousands of distinct CDR3 sequences, under 7.5% seen once. The sample in question was PBMCs, obtained 5 days after the yellow fever booster vaccination. The receptors shown here come from a man aged 25 to 40 who received the YFV17D yellow fever vaccine.

CDR3 nucleotides: TGCAGTGCTAGAGTAGCGGTAGCCTACAATGAGCAGTTCTTC. Protein sequence: CSARVAVAYNEQFF. The chain has TRBV20-1 and TRBJ2-1, with TRBD2 as a possible D gene (6 bases). The V gene's germline CDR1 is DFQATT and CDR2 SNEGSKA (reference sequence). Trimming took off 1 base at V and 2 bases at J, with 9 bases between the two ends. This CDR3 contains 14 residues.

The sample holds many counts of this clonotype. This sequence joins TRBV4-3 and TRBJ2-7; 9 bases fit TRBD2. V shed 5 bases and J 1 base; nucleotides not matched to a gene: 6. The CDR3 contains 15 residues. Germline lookup yields CDR1 LGHNA and CDR2 YSLEER. The CDR3 sequence: CASSWGLAGSYEQYF. CDR3 bases: TGCGCCAGCAGCTGGGGCCTAGCGGGGTCCTACGAGCAGTACTTC.

This clonotype was picked up a small number of times. The chain recombines TRBV20-1 with TRBJ2-4; 9 bases match TRBD2. V dropped 1 base and J dropped 10; count of bases not matched to a gene: 5. Germline CDR1 is DFQATT and CDR2 is SNEGSKA (reference sequence). This CDR3 has 13 amino acids. The CDR3: CSARVLAGFIQYF. DNA of the CDR3: TGCAGTGCTAGAGTGCTAGCGGGATTTATTCAGTACTTC.

There are many counts of this clonotype. The chain joins TRBV28 to TRBJ2-4; D gene unclear. The CDR3 is 15 amino acids. V dropped 5 bases and J dropped 3 bases, with 14 bases sitting between them. Germline assignment: CDR1 MDHEN and CDR2 SYDVKM. CDR3 nucleotides: TGTGCCAGCAGTCGATGGGTATCGGGCAAAAACATTCAGTACTTC. Translating it yields CASSRWVSGKNIQYF.

The chain joins TRBV4-1 to TRBJ2-7, with 7 bases identical to TRBD1. The ends lost 3 bases at V and 2 bases at J; junction bases unmatched: 4. The CDR3 is 14 amino acids. The V gene's germline CDR1 is MGHRA and CDR2 YSYEKL. The CDR3 DNA is TGCGCCAGCAGCCAGCAGACAGGGACCTACGAGCAGTACTTC. It specifies CASSQQTGTYEQYF.

This clonotype has at least ten counts. This chain links TRBV4-3 with TRBJ2-2, with D unresolved. V gave up 1 base and J gave up 5 bases, with 8 bases separating them. Looked up from germline, CDR1 is LGHNA and CDR2 is YSLEER. CDR3 length: 14 residues. The CDR3 bases are TGCGCCAGCAGCCAAGTTGTTGCTACCGGGGAGCTGTTTTTT. Its protein is CASSQVVATGELFF.

The CDR3 reads CATSDLDQNRHPYEQYF. The CDR3 DNA is TGTGCCACCAGTGACCTGGACCAAAACCGCCACCCCTACGAGCAGTACTTC. The rearrangement uses TRBV24-1 and TRBJ2-7; D not resolved. The CDR3 extends over 17 amino acids. The germline V and J ends were trimmed by 4 bases and 2 bases, with 20 bases remaining between them. Germline V gene data show CDR1 as KGHDR and CDR2 as SFDVKD.

This sequence joins TRBV27 and TRBJ2-3; a weak D match, TRBD1 (6 bases). Trimming took 4 bases from V and 0 from J, leaving 14 bases between them. The CDR3 runs to 16 residues. Germline V gene sequence: CDR1 MNHEY, CDR2 SMNVEV (reference sequence). The CDR3 region has the DNA TGTGCCAGCAGTTCCCGGACAGCGACTAGCACAGATACGCAGTATTTT. It specifies CASSSRTATSTDTQYF.

This clonotype was detected many times. The chain combines TRBV5-1 with TRBJ2-1, with 12 bases identical to TRBD2. Germline values: CDR1 SGHRS, CDR2 YFSETQ. V gave up 0 bases and J gave up 4 bases; unmatched junction bases: 14. The CDR3 spans 20 residues. CDR3 amino acids: CASSLVPSGRASSAYNEQFF. The CDR3 nucleotides are TGCGCCAGCAGCTTGGTTCCTAGCGGGAGGGCCTCGTCTGCTTACAATGAGCAGTTCTTC.

The CDR3 sequence is CASSFRLGQVNEQYF. The CDR3 DNA sequence: TGCGCCAGCAGCTTTCGTTTAGGCCAGGTGAACGAGCAGTACTTC. The J gene is TRBJ2-7, the V gene TRBV5-1; D is undetermined. This CDR3 comprises 15 residues. Germline V gives CDR1 SGHRS, CDR2 YFSETQ. Trimming took off 2 bases at V and 5 bases at J, with 17 bases between the two ends.

This clonotype was seen at least ten times. The genes are TRBV20-1 and TRBJ2-3; 8 nucleotides line up with TRBD2. Trimming at V came to 3 bases and at J to 2 bases, leaving 7 bases not matched to a gene. Germline CDR1 is DFQATT and CDR2 is SNEGSKA (reference sequence). The CDR3 length is 15 residues. CDR3 in DNA: TGCAGTGCTAGTGACGCGGGAGGTTTCACAGATACGCAGTATTTT. This sequence encodes CSASDAGGFTDTQYF.

This clonotype was counted ten times or more. The chain uses TRBV7-2 and TRBJ2-7; D is possibly TRBD1 (6 bases). The ends were cut back, 4 bases at V and 1 base at J, with 14 bases in the middle. Germline CDR1 is SGHTA and CDR2 is FQGNSA. This CDR3 region has 15 residues. CDR3 in DNA: TGTGCCAGCAGCTACGGATCAGGGGCTTCCTACGAGCAGTACTTC. Its translation is CASSYGSGASYEQYF.

This clonotype was recorded many times. J is TRBJ2-5 and V is TRBV5-1; maybe TRBD2 (6 bases). The germline V gene encodes CDR1 SGHRS and CDR2 YFSETQ. Trimming pared 0 bases from V and 4 bases from J, leaving 16 bases between. This CDR3 region has 16 residues. DNA of the CDR3: TGCGCCAGCAGCTTGGAAGGTACCAGGAGGGGAGAGACCCAGTACTTC. It yields the protein CASSLEGTRRGETQYF.

This chain connects TRBV18 to TRBJ1-5; maybe TRBD1 (6 bases). This CDR3 comprises 15 residues. The germline V and J ends were trimmed by 4 bases and 2 bases, with 12 bases remaining between them. Germline lookup yields CDR1 KGHSH and CDR2 LQKENI. The CDR3 bases are TGTGCCAGCTCACAACAGGGTCTTGGCAATCAGCCCCAGCATTTT. As protein: CASSQQGLGNQPQHF.

This clonotype was found a few times. The chain has TRBV4-1 and TRBJ1-1; D remains ambiguous. This CDR3 comprises 14 residues. CDR1 and CDR2 (germline): MGHRA, YSYEKL. The ends were cut back, 2 bases at V and 1 base at J, with 8 bases in the middle. The CDR3 loop is CASSQSLGNTEAFF. In DNA, the CDR3 is TGCGCCAGCAGCCAATCCTTGGGGAACACTGAAGCTTTCTTT.

This clonotype has only a few counts. This chain connects TRBV20-1 to TRBJ1-5; D remains unclear. Germline V CDR1 and CDR2: DFQATT, SNEGSKA (reference sequence). This CDR3 has 15 residues. The V end was cut by 5 bases, the J end by 0 bases, with 14 bases between. This chain's CDR3 is CSAWSGDYSNQPQHF. DNA of the CDR3: TGCAGTGCTTGGAGTGGGGATTATAGCAATCAGCCCCAGCATTTT.

The rearrangement uses TRBV6-2 or TRBV6-3 and TRBJ1-2; D may be TRBD1 (6 bases). The CDR3 is 13 residues long. Germline CDR1 is MNHEY and CDR2 is SVGEGT. The V end was cut by 6 bases, the J end by 5 bases, with 13 bases between. In nucleotides, the CDR3 is TGTGCCAGCAGCGGAGGACAGATATATGGCTACACCTTC. Translated, it gives CASSGGQIYGYTF.

At least ten counts were recorded for this clonotype. The V and J genes are TRBV7-2 and TRBJ2-5; maybe TRBD2 (5 bases). The CDR3 extends over 12 amino acids. Germline V gives CDR1 SGHTA, CDR2 FQGNSA. Trimming cost V 0 bases and J 7 bases, with 6 bases left between them. As DNA, the CDR3 is TGTGCCAGCAGCTTAGCCGGAGGGACCCAGTACTTC. This gives the protein CASSLAGGTQYF.

This chain links TRBV7-2 with TRBJ2-7; tentatively, D is TRBD1 or TRBD2 (6 bases each). Per germline, CDR1 SGHTA and CDR2 FQGNSA. The CDR3 spans 14 residues. The germline V and J ends were trimmed by 1 base and 3 bases, with 10 bases remaining between them. The CDR3 spells CASSLERGLYEQYF. The CDR3, as DNA: TGTGCCAGCAGCTTAGAACGGGGGCTCTACGAGCAGTACTTC.

The rearrangement links TRBV12-3 or TRBV12-4 to TRBJ2-3; no definite D call. CDR3 length equals 14 residues. V lost 3 bases and J 0 bases, leaving 7 bases between the germline ends. The CDR3 bases are TGTGCCAGCAGTTTTCAAAGGAGCACAGATACGCAGTATTTT. Protein sequence: CASSFQRSTDTQYF.

This clonotype was seen a handful of times. The chain links TRBV29-1 to TRBJ2-3, with 8 bases aligning to TRBD2. The V gene's germline CDR1 is SQVTM and CDR2 ANQGSEA. Germline trimming cut 2 bases from V and 1 base from J; bases unmatched to any gene: 8. This CDR3 contains 16 residues. CDR3 nucleotide sequence: TGCAGCGTTGAATTCGCCGGGAGGGGGGGCACAGATACGCAGTATTTT. Its protein product is CSVEFAGRGGTDTQYF.

This clonotype was counted many times. The rearrangement joins TRBV12-3 or TRBV12-4 to TRBJ2-1; 8 bases line up with TRBD2. V gave up 4 bases and J gave up 2 bases; unmatched junction bases: 4. This CDR3 has 15 residues. Here the CDR3 DNA reads TGTGCCAGCAGTTGGGGGACTAGAACCTACAATGAGCAGTTCTTC. Amino acid sequence: CASSWGTRTYNEQFF.

Notes on this clonotype: A much larger clone differs from this one at a single base, so this may be a read error. The chain recombines TRBV7-2 with TRBJ2-7, with D perhaps being TRBD1 or TRBD2 (5 bases each). The CDR3 is 14 amino acids. Germline CDR1 SGHTA, CDR2 FQGNSA. Here the CDR3 DNA reads TGTGCCAGCAGACGGGAAGGGGCATCCTACGAGCAGTGCTTC. Translated, it gives CASRREGASYEQCF.

J is TRBJ2-7 and V is TRBV20-1, with 13 nucleotides matching TRBD2. This CDR3 comprises 18 residues. The trim removed 2 bases at V and 2 bases at J, leaving 12 bases unmatched. CDR1 is DFQATT, CDR2 SNEGSKA, per germline (reference sequence). The CDR3 sequence is CSARKMGLAGTQTYEQYF. The DNA for the CDR3 is TGCAGTGCTAGAAAGATGGGACTAGCGGGAACCCAAACCTACGAGCAGTACTTC.

In this sample, this clonotype turned up a few times. This chain joins TRBV7-2 and TRBJ2-7; 7 bases are shared with TRBD2. Germline V gives CDR1 SGHTA, CDR2 FQGNSA. The CDR3 has 14 amino acids. The trim removed 5 bases at V and 3 bases at J, leaving 7 bases unmatched. CDR3 region: CASSLLGGVYEQYF. The CDR3, as DNA: TGTGCCAGCAGCCTGTTGGGGGGGGTCTACGAGCAGTACTTC.

This clonotype was detected ten times or more. V and J are TRBV5-5 and TRBJ2-5; D is perhaps TRBD2 (6 bases). Germline lookup yields CDR1 SGHKS and CDR2 YYEKEE (reference sequence). Trimming pared 4 bases from V and 4 bases from J, leaving 20 bases between. The CDR3 contains 16 residues. CDR3 residues: CASSLGPGATRETQYF. The CDR3 DNA reads TGTGCCAGCAGCCTGGGGCCAGGAGCGACTAGAGAGACCCAGTACTTC. Based on the CDR3 plus reference TRBV5-5 and TRBJ2-5, the full variable domain is DAGVTQSPTHLIKTRGQQVTLRCSPISGHKSVSWYQQVLGQGPQFIFQYYEKEERGRGNFPDRFSARQFPNYSSELNVNALLLGDSALYLCASSLGPGATRETQYFGPGTRLLVL.

The gene calls are TRBV9 and TRBJ2-1, with a possible D match to TRBD2 (5 bases). The CDR3 is made up of 14 amino acids. V lost 0 bases to trimming and J lost 8 bases, with 12 bases between them. The germline V gene has CDR1 SGDLS and CDR2 YYNGEE. This CDR3 is CASSVEGGSDEQFF. The CDR3 coding sequence is TGTGCCAGCAGCGTAGAAGGTGGGAGTGATGAGCAGTTCTTC.

This clonotype was detected only a few times. The genes are TRBV12-3 or TRBV12-4 and TRBJ2-7; D is undetermined. This CDR3 region has 14 residues. V was clipped by 7 bases and J by 0 bases, with 13 bases between them. The CDR3: CASTPTAASYEQYF. The CDR3 region has the DNA TGTGCCAGCACCCCCACGGCAGCCTCCTACGAGCAGTACTTC.

This clonotype came up many times. CDR3 sequence: CASSARGREAVLAKNIQYF. The CDR3 DNA reads TGTGCCAGCAGTGCGAGGGGGCGGGAGGCCGTTTTAGCCAAAAACATTCAGTACTTC. The chain is built from TRBV28 and TRBJ2-4; D may be TRBD2 (8 bases). Looked up from germline, CDR1 is MDHEN and CDR2 is SYDVKM. The CDR3 runs 19 residues. The V gene lost 5 bases and the J gene lost 0 bases, with 23 bases spanning the gap.